What follows is one TCR beta chain and its context. Its target is not known. Here the CDR3 omits its conserved ending phenylalanine or tryptophan, so a read error is the likely source. The data derive from a study of Graves' ophthalmopathy and Graves' hyperthyroidism. Regarding the study as a whole: Clonotypes were expanded in thyroid at above 0.001 frequency, and most also appeared in blood.

CDR1 and CDR2 (germline): WSHSY, SAAADI. The CDR3 totals 14 residues. Disease in donors with ophthalmopathy had moderate-to-severe activity, CAS ≥3, NOSPECS ≥4 and under 3 months' duration. Exclusion criteria comprised other autoimmune diseases, uncontrolled infections, pregnancy or lactation in patients. PBMCs originated in 10 ml of fresh peripheral blood. RNA transcripts yielded amplified TCR beta CDR3 regions. The first-round RT-PCR employed HTBI primers together with the Qiagen OneStep RT-PCR kit. A multiplex PCR was then performed as the second round. TCRdb reprocessed the multiplex PCR reads with MiXCR, giving one entry per CDR3 protein. The sample includes 660,000 or so distinct CDR3 sequences, approximately 39% of them seen just once.

What was sequenced was peripheral blood. The receptor was isolated from an adult man with Graves' ophthalmopathy. The V gene is TRBV10-2, the J gene TRBJ1-2; perhaps TRBD1 as D (5 bases). This chain's CDR3 is CASSYGGLAYGYTL. In nucleotides, the CDR3 is TGTGCCAGCAGTTACGGGGGACTTGCCTATGGCTACACCCTC.